Presented here are 21 T cell receptor beta chains from one specimen sequenced in a study of T-cell reconstitution after alpha-beta-depleted transplantation in children. For TCRbeta, the library was prepared with unique molecular identifiers. One entry per CDR3 protein, called by TCRdb with MiXCR from the PCR reads. The table includes about a million distinct CDR3 sequences, about 29% detected once. The sequenced sample was PBMCs, mostly from graft donor cells, obtained 360 days after TCRalphabeta/CD19-depleted stem cell transplant. The source is a boy younger than two who had a stem cell transplant for SCID, so the T cells may come from the graft donor.

J is TRBJ2-3 and V is TRBV19, with TRBD1 matching over 8 bases. This CDR3 region has 15 residues. The germline V gene has CDR1 LNHDA and CDR2 SQIVND (reference sequence). The J segment lost 3 bases and the V segment lost 5 bases, leaving 7 bases of the junction unmatched. Here the CDR3 reads CASSSRQGRTDTQYF. CDR3 nucleotides: TGTGCCAGTAGTTCACGACAGGGGAGAACAGATACGCAGTATTTT.

This clonotype was detected only a few times. V is TRBV10-3 and J is TRBJ2-1, with 9 bases aligning to TRBD2. Germline CDR1 and CDR2: ENHRY and SYGVKD. V trimming: 8 bases; J trimming: 5 bases; junction bases outside the gene matches: 7. CDR3 length equals 14 residues. CDR3 loop: CAIWAGGPNNEQFF. The CDR3, as DNA: TGTGCCATCTGGGCGGGGGGGCCGAACAATGAGCAGTTCTTC.

This clonotype was picked up a small number of times. The rearrangement uses TRBV7-7 and TRBJ2-2; D possibly corresponds to TRBD2 (5 bases). V lost 1 base to trimming and J lost 5 bases, with 14 bases between them. Per the germline V gene, CDR1 is SSHAT and CDR2 is FNYEAQ (reference sequence). The CDR3 extends over 16 amino acids. The CDR3 reads CASSLGGRGLTGELFF. The DNA of the CDR3 is TGTGCCAGCAGCTTAGGGGGAAGAGGGCTGACCGGGGAGCTGTTTTTT.

The J gene is TRBJ1-2, the V gene TRBV4-3; D unclear. Germline V CDR1 and CDR2: LGHNA, YSLEER. Trimming removed 4 bases at V and 7 bases at J, with 16 bases between. The length of the CDR3 is 14 residues. For the CDR3, the DNA is TGCGCCAGCAGCCTTGCTTCGGGCGCCGGTGGCTACACCTTC. It is translated as CASSLASGAGGYTF.

This chain connects TRBV6-5 to TRBJ1-1; D might be TRBD1 (6 bases). V was cut by 7 bases and J by 0 bases, with 15 bases left in between. The CDR3 totals 15 residues. Germline lookup yields CDR1 MNHEY and CDR2 SVGAGI. CDR3 in amino acids: CASIKGHLMNTEAFF. CDR3 bases: TGTGCCAGCATTAAGGGACACCTCATGAACACTGAAGCTTTCTTT.

The chain recombines TRBV4-3 with TRBJ2-7; tentatively, D is TRBD1 (5 bases). The germline V gene encodes CDR1 LGHNA and CDR2 YSLEER. The CDR3 consists of 17 residues. The V gene lost 0 bases and the J gene lost 2 bases, with 17 bases spanning the gap. The CDR3 loop is CASSQDAWAGPAYEQYF. In DNA, the CDR3 is TGCGCCAGCAGCCAAGATGCCTGGGCAGGGCCCGCCTACGAGCAGTACTTC.

The chain couples TRBV5-7 to TRBJ1-4; D is undetermined. TRBV5-7 is labeled an ORF, and its function is uncertain. V was pared by 2 bases and J by 2 bases, with 13 bases between. The CDR3 spans 16 residues. CDR3 protein: CASSFGTEATNEKLFF. The CDR3 nucleotides read TGTGCCAGCAGCTTCGGAACAGAAGCCACTAATGAAAAACTGTTTTTT.

This chain uses TRBV15 with TRBJ2-2; D is unresolved. The V gene lost 4 bases and the J gene lost 7 bases, with 13 bases spanning the gap. Germline CDR1 reads LNHNV; CDR2 reads YYDKDF (reference sequence). The CDR3 loop spans 14 amino acids. Here the CDR3 DNA reads TGTGCCACCAGCACCCGGACCCTTGGCGGGGAGCTGTTTTTT. Translation gives CATSTRTLGGELFF.

This clonotype occurred a few times. This rearrangement joins TRBV5-1 to TRBJ2-5, with 8 bases identical to TRBD1. After removal of 0 bases from V and 5 bases from J, the junction contained 3 bases not matched to a gene. The CDR3 extends over 14 amino acids. The germline gives CDR1 SGHRS, CDR2 YFSETQ. The CDR3 DNA reads as TGCGCCAGCAGCTTGGCAGGGGGCAGTGAGACCCAGTACTTC. This codes for CASSLAGGSETQYF.

This clonotype was seen only a few times. The chain couples TRBV7-6 to TRBJ2-5; the D gene is possibly TRBD1 (5 bases). The CDR3 runs 14 residues. V was shortened by 2 bases and J by 3 bases, with 10 bases between the two germline ends. Germline V CDR1 and CDR2: SGHVS, FNYEAQ. CDR3 protein: CASSLSGREETQYF. The CDR3 bases are TGTGCCAGCAGCTTATCGGGCAGGGAAGAGACCCAGTACTTC. Full variable domain (remainder filled in from reference TRBV7-6 and TRBJ2-5): GAGVSQSPRYKVTKRGQDVALRCDPISGHVSLYWYRQALGQGPEFLTYFNYEAQQDKSGLPNDRFSAERPEGSISTLTIQRTEQRDSAMYRCASSLSGREETQYFGPGTRLLVL.

The V gene is TRBV18, the J gene TRBJ2-7, with D possibly matching TRBD1 (5 bases). V shed 3 bases and J shed 2 bases, with 11 bases lying between them. CDR1 and CDR2 from the germline V gene are KGHSH and LQKENI. The CDR3 is made up of 14 amino acids. CDR3 region: CASSPETEAYEQYF. CDR3 sequence (DNA): TGTGCCAGCTCACCTGAGACAGAAGCCTACGAGCAGTACTTC.

This clonotype was detected a few times. J is TRBJ2-7 and V is TRBV3-1, with D perhaps TRBD1 (6 bases). The CDR3 spans 14 residues. Trimming removed 1 base at V and 2 bases at J, with 9 bases between. Germline lookup yields CDR1 LGHDT and CDR2 YNNKEL (reference sequence). The chain's CDR3 is CASSQGRGTYEQYF. The CDR3 DNA reads as TGTGCCAGCAGCCAAGGCAGGGGAACCTACGAGCAGTACTTC.

This clonotype was found once. V gene TRBV2 combines with J gene TRBJ2-7, with 7 bases identical to TRBD1. Per germline, CDR1 SNHLY and CDR2 FYNNEI. The CDR3 contains 15 residues. With 6 bases clipped from V and 4 bases from J, the junction kept 12 bases outside the gene matches. CDR3 DNA: TGTGCCAGCAGACCGGTGGACAGGTACCCTTACGAGCAGTACTTC. This codes for CASRPVDRYPYEQYF. Together with reference TRBV2 and TRBJ2-7, the CDR3 gives the full variable domain: EPEVTQTPSHQVTQMGQEVILRCVPISNHLYFYWYRQILGQKVEFLVSFYNNEISEKSEIFDDQFSVERPDGSNFTLKIRSTKLEDSAMYFCASRPVDRYPYEQYFGPGTRLTVT.

This clonotype was seen more than once but under ten times. The rearrangement uses TRBV7-9 and TRBJ2-7; TRBD2 matches 8 bases. From germline, CDR1 is SEHNR and CDR2 FQNEAQ (reference sequence). V shed 3 bases and J 4 bases; nucleotides not matched to a gene: 8. This CDR3 region has 15 residues. This CDR3 is CASSFGAGGGYEQYF. The CDR3 DNA reads as TGTGCCAGCAGCTTCGGTGCGGGGGGCGGGTACGAGCAGTACTTC.

This clonotype was seen a few times. The J gene is TRBJ2-1, the V gene TRBV12-3 or TRBV12-4; D ambiguous. Trimming took 6 bases from V and 8 from J, leaving 11 bases between them. The CDR3 is 12 amino acids. CDR3 bases: TGTGCCAGCAGGATGACTCTGGATGAGCAGTTCTTC. The encoded protein is CASRMTLDEQFF.

This clonotype was recorded a few times. The CDR3 region has the DNA TGCGCCAGCAGCTTGGCGTCCCCGGCCACTGAAGCTTTCTTT. The encoded protein is CASSLASPATEAFF. The chain links TRBV5-1 to TRBJ1-1; D is uncertain. This CDR3 has 14 residues. Germline V CDR1 and CDR2: SGHRS, YFSETQ. V lost 0 bases and J lost 4, with 10 bases in between.

V and J are TRBV29-1 and TRBJ2-1, with a weak D call TRBD2 (5 bases). CDR3 length equals 14 residues. Trimming took 8 bases from V and 6 from J, leaving 20 bases between them. Germline assignment: CDR1 SQVTM and CDR2 ANQGSEA. The CDR3 bases are TGCAGCTGTAGCGAGCTCAAAAGGATCAATGAGCAGTTCTTC. It specifies CSCSELKRINEQFF.

This clonotype was observed a few times. The rearrangement links TRBV5-1 to TRBJ2-1; D might be TRBD1 (6 bases). The CDR3 extends over 15 amino acids. Germline V gene lookup returns CDR1 SGHRS and CDR2 YFSETQ. V gave up 1 base and J gave up 8 bases, with 16 bases separating them. For the CDR3, the DNA is TGCGCCAGCAGCTTGAACGGCGGGTCAGGGGATGAGCAGTTCTTC. Translating it yields CASSLNGGSGDEQFF.

The V call is TRBV29-1, the J call TRBJ1-1; 8 positions match TRBD1. J gave up 1 base and V 6 bases, and 7 bases lay outside the gene matches. The CDR3 has 14 residues. The germline V gene encodes CDR1 SQVTM and CDR2 ANQGSEA. CDR3 region: CSVRGQATNTEAFF. DNA for the CDR3: TGCAGCGTCCGGGGACAGGCGACGAACACTGAAGCTTTCTTT.

The gene calls are TRBV30 and TRBJ1-2; D uncertain. Germline assignment: CDR1 GTSNPN and CDR2 SVGIG (reference sequence). The V end was cut by 3 bases, the J end by 3 bases, with 14 bases between. The CDR3 length is 14 residues. CDR3 region: CAWRRTGFDYGYTF. CDR3 nucleotide sequence: TGTGCCTGGAGAAGGACCGGATTCGACTATGGCTACACCTTC.

The rearrangement joins TRBV4-1 to TRBJ2-7; the match to TRBD1 covers 12 bases. Germline CDR1 reads MGHRA; CDR2 reads YSYEKL. The length of the CDR3 is 14 residues. V shed 3 bases and J 6 bases; nucleotides not matched to a gene: 3. The CDR3 loop is CASSQGQGASEQYF. The CDR3 DNA is TGCGCCAGCAGCCAGGGACAGGGGGCCAGCGAGCAGTACTTC.